The rows below give T cell receptor beta chains drawn from one sample of a study of T cells expressing NK-cell markers. Each CDR3 protein gets one entry in TCRdb, which reprocessed the 5' RACE reads and gives no DNA. Its table records 200,000 to 300,000 distinct CDR3 sequences. The sample comprised blood T cells: a sorted CD56 or NKG2C T cell subset, CD4+ or CD8+ T cells, or bulk PBMC T cells (not recorded which). The origin of the receptors is a woman aged 18 to 75 in good health. Both conserved end residues are part of each CDR3.

v_gene,j_gene,CDR3aa
TRBV29-1,TRBJ1-2,CSVDMGSDYYGYTF
TRBV19,TRBJ2-1,CASSMTTTDNEQFF
TRBV12-3/TRBV12-4,TRBJ1-2,CASSFRDRFGYGYTF
TRBV29-1,TRBJ2-1,CGVGGAYNEQFF
TRBV6-1,TRBJ2-7,CASYPRQGNEQYF
TRBV29-1,TRBJ2-4,CSVGGLALGKNIQYF
TRBV20-1,TRBJ1-5,CSARAYPGTYNQPQHF
TRBV3-1,TRBJ2-1,CASSQPEDEQFF
TRBV12-5,TRBJ2-1,CASGPGQNYNEQFF
TRBV12-3/TRBV12-4,TRBJ1-6,CASSSQTPYNSPLHF
TRBV27,TRBJ2-7,CASSWGTRATEQYF
TRBV12-3/TRBV12-4,TRBJ1-1,CASSFGENTEAFF
TRBV7-2,TRBJ2-7,CASSSPGQTYEQYF
TRBV20-1,TRBJ2-1,CSASGGGVYNEQFF
TRBV30,TRBJ1-1,CAWSAGMNTEAFF
TRBV4-3,TRBJ2-1,CASSQDEAAYNEQFF
TRBV4-2,TRBJ2-7,CASSQERSSYEQYF
TRBV10-3,TRBJ2-3,CAIRAGADSDTQYF
TRBV19,TRBJ2-2,CASSRRGAASANTGELFF
TRBV4-3,TRBJ2-2,CASSQDLGPGNTGELFF
TRBV7-2,TRBJ1-5,CASSLASQPSNQPQHF
TRBV6-5,TRBJ2-3,CASSYFPSSTDTQYF
TRBV12-3/TRBV12-4,TRBJ1-1,CASSLRDRESFF
TRBV25-1,TRBJ2-5,CASRPTGRETQYF
TRBV20-1,TRBJ1-2,CSASGDSSLGYTF
TRBV5-1,TRBJ2-3,CASSTTPASPSTDTQYF
TRBV6-4,TRBJ1-2,CASSDSGRNYGYTF
TRBV4-1,TRBJ2-5,CASSQAGSQETQYF
TRBV21-1,TRBJ1-4,CASSNVAPGGVFLPTNEKLFF
TRBV5-6,TRBJ2-5,CASSLLWETQYF
TRBV4-2,TRBJ1-2,CASSNVLAYHGYTF
TRBV12-3/TRBV12-4,TRBJ1-4,CASSLATSPNEKLFF
TRBV7-8,TRBJ1-2,CASTLAGTGYYGYTF
TRBV21-1,TRBJ2-7,CASSNQVRQGRYEQYF
TRBV7-8,TRBJ2-1,CASSLVLGSSYNEQFF